A selection of T cell receptor beta chains follows, all from one sample in a study of beta chain features in type 1 diabetes. TCRdb's table, derived via immunoSEQ multiplex PCR, lists solely in-frame clones and lacks some. This repertoire shows over 650,000 clones, around 15% found once; its top ten account for roughly 0.04%. The sequenced sample consisted of naive CD4+ T cells from blood. The receptors stem from a man aged 18 to 29 with type 1 diabetes. The CDR3 runs from the conserved cysteine through the conserved F or W. D genes are given only for firm matches. The size of a clone is reported for some rows only, either as once, few or many, or as a class for expanded clones.

abundance	j_gene	d_gene	v_gene	CDR3aa	CDR3nt
few	TRBJ2-5	NA	TRBV28	CASTMDPGGETQYF	TGTGCCAGCACCATGGACCCCGGGGGAGAGACCCAGTACTTC
few	TRBJ2-1	TRBD1	TRBV30	CAWSGGLIYNEQFF	TGTGCCTGGTCAGGGGGCTTAATCTACAATGAGCAGTTCTTC
NA	TRBJ2-2	NA	TRBV30	CAWSDRSTGELFF	TGTGCCTGGAGTGACAGGAGCACCGGGGAGCTGTTTTTT
NA	TRBJ1-1	TRBD1	TRBV4-2	CASSQFRDRDTEAFF	TGTGCCAGCAGCCAGTTCCGGGACAGGGATACTGAAGCTTTCTTT
few	TRBJ1-5	TRBD1	TRBV4-1	CASSLGQANQPQHF	TGCGCCAGCAGCCTAGGACAGGCCAATCAGCCCCAGCATTTT
few	TRBJ1-2	NA	TRBV30	CAWTTRTVGYTF	TGTGCCTGGACCACACGGACAGTTGGCTACACCTTC
few	TRBJ1-6	NA	TRBV30	CAWSVGGSYNSPLHF	TGTGCCTGGAGTGTAGGGGGTTCCTATAATTCACCCCTCCACTTT
few	TRBJ2-4	NA	TRBV28	CALGRGQGKNIQYF	TGTGCCCTAGGCCGTGGGCAGGGGAAAAACATTCAGTACTTC
NA	TRBJ1-1	NA	TRBV29-1	CSVEGGMDTEAFF	TGCAGCGTTGAAGGAGGCATGGACACTGAAGCTTTCTTT
few	TRBJ2-4	NA	TRBV5-6	CASSLDYLAKNIQYF	TGTGCCAGCAGCCTGGACTACCTAGCCAAAAACATTCAGTACTTC
few	TRBJ1-2	TRBD1	TRBV4-3	CASSQDIPRTGDLGYTF	TGCGCCAGCAGCCAAGACATACCGAGGACAGGGGATTTGGGCTACACCTTC
NA	TRBJ2-1	NA	TRBV5-6	CASSLGTSSYNEQFF	TGTGCCAGCAGCTTGGGAACCAGCTCCTACAATGAGCAGTTCTTC
few	TRBJ1-5	NA	TRBV7-2	CASSYGGAANQPQHF	TGTGCCAGCAGCTATGGCGGGGCAGCAAATCAGCCCCAGCATTTT
few	TRBJ2-7	TRBD2	TRBV5-4	CASSPGGENEQYF	TGTGCCAGCAGTCCGGGGGGAGAAAACGAGCAGTACTTC
few	TRBJ1-6	NA	TRBV15	CATSNGVSSYNSPLHF	TGTGCCACCAGCAACGGAGTCAGCTCCTATAATTCACCCCTCCACTTT
few	TRBJ1-2	NA	TRBV5-1	CASSLGQEYGYTF	TGCGCCAGCAGCTTGGGACAGGAGTACGGCTACACCTTC
NA	TRBJ2-1	NA	TRBV21-1	CANSAQGRYNEQFF	TGTGCCAATTCCGCGCAGGGTCGCTACAATGAGCAGTTCTTC
few	TRBJ1-2	TRBD1	TRBV5-4	CASSLGQGDGYTF	TGTGCCAGCAGCTTGGGACAGGGAGATGGCTACACCTTC
NA	TRBJ2-5	NA	TRBV7-7	CASSPLDGETQYF	TGTGCTAGCAGCCCCCTCGACGGGGAGACCCAGTACTTC
NA	TRBJ2-7	TRBD2	TRBV5-4	CASSLYGRSSYEQYF	TGTGCCAGCAGCTTGTACGGGAGGAGCTCCTACGAGCAGTACTTC
NA	TRBJ2-1	TRBD2	TRBV11-3	CASSLGGGTNEQFF	TGTGCCAGCAGCTTAGGGGGAGGGACCAATGAGCAGTTCTTC
NA	TRBJ1-2	TRBD1	TRBV7-9	CASSSFDRAENGYTF	TGTGCCAGCAGCTCCTTTGACAGGGCAGAAAATGGCTACACCTTC
few	TRBJ1-5	NA	TRBV6-1	CASSLGTPQHF	TGTGCCAGCAGCTTAGGGACGCCCCAGCATTTT
NA	TRBJ2-5	TRBD1	TRBV6-5	CASSYLGQGQTQYF	TGTGCCAGCAGTTACCTCGGACAGGGCCAGACCCAGTACTTC
few	TRBJ1-4	NA	TRBV18	CASSTNLGSLNEKLFF	TGTGCCAGCTCTACCAACCTGGGGAGTCTTAATGAAAAACTGTTTTTT
NA	TRBJ2-1	TRBD1	TRBV7-3	CASSLTRGSYNEQFF	TGTGCCAGCAGCTTAACCAGGGGGTCCTACAATGAGCAGTTCTTC
NA	TRBJ1-1	NA	TRBV25-1	CASSERDYRRAFF	TGTGCCAGCAGTGAGAGGGACTACCGGAGAGCTTTCTTT
NA	TRBJ2-2	NA	TRBV10-3	CAISHREEGGELFF	TGTGCCATCAGTCACAGGGAGGAAGGCGGGGAGCTGTTTTTT
NA	TRBJ2-6	NA	TRBV28	CASSLDPRAGANVLTF	TGTGCCAGCAGTCTCGACCCGAGGGCTGGGGCCAACGTCCTGACTTTC
few	TRBJ2-1	TRBD2	TRBV5-1	CASSPLQRGSTSPRSYNEQFF	TGCGCCAGCAGCCCCCTCCAGCGGGGGTCGACCAGCCCTCGTTCCTACAATGAGCAGTTCTTC
NA	TRBJ2-5	TRBD1	TRBV7-3	CASSFGQEETQYF	TGTGCCAGCAGCTTCGGACAGGAAGAGACCCAGTACTTC
few	TRBJ1-1	NA	TRBV11-2	CASSLSGLNTEAFF	TGTGCCAGCAGCTTGTCGGGGCTGAACACTGAAGCTTTCTTT
few	TRBJ2-5	TRBD2	TRBV4-3	CASSQDEYGRALKTQYF	TGCGCCAGCAGCCAAGATGAGTACGGGAGGGCCCTGAAGACCCAGTACTTC
NA	TRBJ1-1	NA	TRBV30	CAWSSKRTNTEAFF	TGTGCCTGGAGTTCCAAAAGGACGAACACTGAAGCTTTCTTT
NA	TRBJ1-4	TRBD1	TRBV18	CASSLTGTGATNEKLFF	TGTGCCAGCTCACTAACCGGGACAGGTGCAACTAATGAAAAACTGTTTTTT
NA	TRBJ2-3	NA	TRBV9	CASSVPGARDTQYF	TGTGCCAGCAGCGTCCCTGGGGCTCGAGATACGCAGTATTTT
few	TRBJ1-2	NA	TRBV5-1	CASSLESANYGYTF	TGCGCCAGCAGCTTGGAGTCAGCTAACTATGGCTACACCTTC
NA	TRBJ2-7	TRBD2	TRBV7-2	CASSLGSGGFSSYEQYF	TGTGCCAGCAGCTTAGGTAGCGGGGGCTTTAGCTCCTACGAGCAGTACTTC
NA	TRBJ2-3	NA	TRBV7-2	CASSWGPLGGGTDTQYF	TGTGCCAGCAGCTGGGGCCCTTTGGGGGGCGGCACAGATACGCAGTATTTT
NA	TRBJ2-3	NA	TRBV5-4	CASSYRPDTQYF	TGTGCCAGCAGCTACCGGCCAGATACGCAGTATTTT
NA	TRBJ2-3	TRBD2	TRBV19	CASTRTSGKDTQYF	TGTGCCAGTACCCGGACTAGCGGGAAGGATACGCAGTATTTT
NA	TRBJ1-1	TRBD1	TRBV28	CASSGADRGFTEAFF	TGTGCCAGCAGTGGGGCGGACAGGGGATTCACTGAAGCTTTCTTT
few	TRBJ1-1	NA	TRBV6-5	CASSYQYARRAEAFF	TGTGCCAGCAGTTACCAGTATGCCAGGCGGGCTGAAGCTTTCTTT
few	TRBJ1-2	NA	TRBV2	CASSESPGLLYGYTF	TGTGCCAGCAGTGAAAGTCCCGGGTTACTTTATGGCTACACCTTC
once	TRBJ2-1	NA	TRBV5-6	CASSMRVRDIPKDEQFF	TGTGCCAGCAGCATGCGAGTTAGGGACATCCCAAAGGATGAGCAGTTCTTC
NA	TRBJ1-5	TRBD1	TRBV30	CAWSTGVGQPQHF	TGTGCCTGGAGTACAGGGGTAGGTCAGCCCCAGCATTTT
few	TRBJ1-2	NA	TRBV25-1	CASSANYGYTF	TGTGCCAGCAGTGCTAACTATGGCTACACCTTC
NA	TRBJ1-3	NA	TRBV25-1	CASASSGNTIYF	TGTGCTTCAGCGAGCTCTGGAAACACCATATATTTT
few	TRBJ2-2	TRBD1	TRBV9	CASSAPGTGSTGELFF	TGTGCCAGCAGCGCTCCCGGGACAGGGAGCACCGGGGAGCTGTTTTTT
NA	TRBJ1-3	TRBD1	TRBV2	CASRGTGQNSGNTIYF	TGTGCCAGCAGGGGGACAGGGCAGAATTCTGGAAACACCATATATTTT
few	TRBJ1-5	TRBD1	TRBV11-2	CASSLEIGGTGAISNQPQHF	TGTGCCAGCAGCTTAGAGATTGGTGGGACAGGGGCTATTAGCAATCAGCCCCAGCATTTT
NA	TRBJ2-3	NA	TRBV7-9	CASSPRSTQYF	TGTGCCAGCAGCCCCCGATCTACGCAGTATTTT
NA	TRBJ2-7	NA	TRBV28	CASSGTGPYEQYF	TGTGCCAGCAGCGGCACAGGTCCCTACGAGCAGTACTTC